The 26 T cell receptor beta chains presented below share a single source sample, sequenced in a study of blood T cell repertoires in COVID-19. Data came from immunoSEQ multiplex PCR; TCRdb stores just in-frame clones and leaves some out. Of 400,000 or so clones in the sample, less than 95% are singletons; the top ten hold more than 0.55%. Sequencing was carried out using PBMCs or T cells enriched from blood (not recorded which). All receptors come from a man between 18 and 29 years old who had recovered from COVID-19.

The chain links TRBV5-4 to TRBJ1-4, with D possibly being TRBD1 (5 bases). Germline CDR1 SGHNT, CDR2 YYREEE (reference sequence). The CDR3 is 14 amino acids. V was cut by 1 base and J by 7 bases, with 11 bases left in between. This CDR3 is CASSLTQGGEKLFF. Written as DNA, the CDR3 is TGTGCCAGCAGCTTGACCCAGGGTGGTGAAAAACTGTTTTTT.

The chain links TRBV9 to TRBJ2-7, with D tentatively TRBD1 (5 bases). There are 14 residues in the CDR3. The V and J ends lost 4 bases and 3 bases respectively, with 14 bases between them. Germline CDR1 reads SGDLS; CDR2 reads YYNGEE. The CDR3 sequence is CASSRTWPDYEQYF. Written as DNA, the CDR3 is TGTGCCAGCAGCCGGACATGGCCAGACTACGAGCAGTACTTC.

The chain has TRBV5-6 and TRBJ1-2, with unresolved D. Looked up from germline, CDR1 is SGHDT and CDR2 is YYEEEE. The CDR3 contains 16 residues. Trimming pared 1 base from V and 6 bases from J, leaving 19 bases between. DNA of the CDR3: TGTGCCAGCAGCTTGTTCGTGAGACTGGAACTAGATGGCTACACCTTC. Protein product: CASSLFVRLELDGYTF.

This clone has only one observation. J is TRBJ2-7 and V is TRBV3-1 (or the pseudogene TRBV3-2), with 9 nucleotides matching TRBD1. From germline, CDR1 is LGHDT and CDR2 YNNKEL (reference sequence). The length of the CDR3 is 15 residues. V was clipped by 4 bases and J by 7 bases; unmatched bases: 11. CDR3 nucleotide sequence: TGTGCCAGCAGCCGGTCCGGGACAGGGTCTCGGGAGCAGTACTTC. Protein product: CASSRSGTGSREQYF.

The chain employs TRBV27 and TRBJ2-5; D is ambiguous. Germline-derived CDR1 and CDR2 are MNHEY and SMNVEV (reference sequence). V lost 6 bases and J 2 bases, leaving 7 bases between the germline ends. The CDR3 contains 12 residues. The chain's CDR3 is CASRRQQETQYF. In DNA form, the CDR3 reads TGTGCCAGCAGGAGGCAGCAAGAGACCCAGTACTTC.

V usage is TRBV3-1 (or the pseudogene TRBV3-2) and J usage is TRBJ1-3; the D gene is possibly TRBD1 (6 bases). Germline CDR1 and CDR2: LGHDT and YNNKEL (reference sequence). V was clipped by 1 base and J by 0 bases, with 13 bases between them. The CDR3 loop spans 17 amino acids. The CDR3 is CASSQAGTTLSGNTIYF. The DNA for the CDR3 is TGTGCCAGCAGCCAAGCTGGGACAACCCTCTCTGGAAACACCATATATTTT.

CDR3 residues: CASSPAGGVRQPQHF. Here the CDR3 DNA reads TGTGCCAGCAGCCCAGCAGGGGGCGTAAGGCAGCCCCAGCATTTT. V usage is TRBV7-2 and J usage is TRBJ1-5; TRBD1 agrees at 8 bases. After removal of 5 bases from V and 7 bases from J, the junction contained 10 bases not matched to a gene. The CDR3 consists of 15 residues. Germline CDR1 and CDR2: SGHTA and FQGNSA.

In regard to this clone: A single base separates this from a much larger clone, so it may be a read error. The chain links TRBV27 to TRBJ2-2; 10 bases are shared with TRBD2. The CDR3 is made up of 15 amino acids. The germline V gene encodes CDR1 MNHEY and CDR2 SMNVEV (reference sequence). Trimming took 6 bases from V and 1 from J; bases not matched to a gene: 2. The CDR3 reads CASSRTSGNTGELFF. CDR3 DNA sequence: TGTGCCAGCAGCCGGACTAGCGGGAACACCGGGGAGCTGTTTTTT.

The chain links TRBV27 to TRBJ1-6, with 11 nucleotides matching TRBD1. J gave up 0 bases and V 7 bases, and 5 bases lay outside the gene matches. Germline V gene sequence: CDR1 MNHEY, CDR2 SMNVEV (reference sequence). This CDR3 has 17 residues. The DNA for the CDR3 is TGTGCCAGCACCCGAGGGACAGGGGGCTCCTATAATTCACCCCTCCACTTT. It translates to CASTRGTGGSYNSPLHF.

The V call is TRBV11-1, the J call TRBJ1-1; 8 bases align to TRBD1. V gave up 2 bases and J gave up 1 base; unmatched junction bases: 6. CDR1 and CDR2 from the germline V gene are SGHAT and FQDESV (reference sequence). The CDR3 is 16 amino acids. The CDR3 protein is CASSLLQGTGNTEAFF. The CDR3 DNA is TGTGCCAGCAGCTTACTGCAGGGGACAGGGAACACTGAAGCTTTCTTT.

This chain joins TRBV5-1 and TRBJ1-1, with D unresolved. With 5 bases removed from V and 0 bases from J, the gap between germline ends came to 8 bases. The CDR3 covers 13 residues. CDR1 and CDR2 (germline): SGHRS, YFSETQ. CDR3 bases: TGCGCCAGCAGGGCCTCACTGAACACTGAAGCTTTCTTT. Translating gives CASRASLNTEAFF.

The chain has TRBV7-9 and TRBJ2-7, with 8 bases aligning to TRBD2. CDR1 is SEHNR and CDR2 is FQNEAQ in the germline V gene (reference sequence). The CDR3 spans 13 residues. The V and J ends lost 5 bases and 5 bases, in that order; junction bases with no gene match: 5. DNA of the CDR3: TGTGCCAGCAGCCGGGGGGGCTACCACGAGCAGTACTTC. It specifies CASSRGGYHEQYF.

V gene TRBV27 combines with J gene TRBJ2-7; TRBD1 aligns across 7 bases. The V segment lost 4 bases and the J segment 3 bases; nucleotides outside the gene matches: 12. The germline V gene encodes CDR1 MNHEY and CDR2 SMNVEV (reference sequence). The CDR3 has 16 residues. The CDR3 nucleotides are TGTGCCAGCAGTTCACACTCCCAGGGGGAGAACTACGAGCAGTACTTC. Amino acids: CASSSHSQGENYEQYF.

The chain has TRBV7-2 and TRBJ1-5, with 7 bases identical to TRBD1. CDR3 length: 13 residues. Germline assignment: CDR1 SGHTA and CDR2 FQGNSA. V shed 6 bases, J shed 11 bases, and the junction held 10 bases outside the gene matches. CDR3 nucleotides: TGTGCCAGCAGGCCCAGGGGGGACGGCACCCAGCATTTT. Protein sequence: CASRPRGDGTQHF.

The V and J genes are TRBV4-1 and TRBJ2-1; 12 nucleotides agree with TRBD2. Germline assignment: CDR1 MGHRA and CDR2 YSYEKL. The V gene end was trimmed by 0 bases and the J gene end by 8 bases; junction bases not matched to a gene: 11. The CDR3 is 18 residues long. The chain's CDR3 is CASSQDYPASGGAHEQFF. In DNA, the CDR3 is TGCGCCAGCAGCCAAGATTACCCGGCTAGCGGGGGGGCCCATGAGCAGTTCTTC.

The chain carries TRBV4-1 and TRBJ1-3; the D gene is possibly TRBD1 (5 bases). With 1 base removed from V and 3 bases from J, the gap between germline ends came to 10 bases. Germline CDR1 reads MGHRA; CDR2 reads YSYEKL. CDR3 length: 15 residues. The CDR3 sequence: CASSQGHGGGNTIYF. CDR3 in DNA: TGCGCCAGCAGCCAAGGACACGGGGGTGGAAACACCATATATTTT.

CDR3 bases: TGTGCCATCAGTTTACAGGGCAACCAGGACACCATATATTTT. Its translation: CAISLQGNQDTIYF. This rearrangement joins TRBV10-3 to TRBJ1-3, with D possibly being TRBD1 (6 bases). Germline V gene data show CDR1 as ENHRY and CDR2 as SYGVKD. V lost 5 bases, J lost 8 bases, and 16 bases lay in between. The CDR3 loop spans 14 amino acids.

V and J are TRBV18 and TRBJ2-3; 9 nucleotides agree with TRBD2. The V gene end was trimmed by 0 bases and the J gene end by 6 bases; junction bases not matched to a gene: 4. Germline loops: CDR1 KGHSH, CDR2 LQKENI. CDR3 length: 15 residues. CDR3 sequence reads: CASSPPSGRIDTQYF. CDR3 nucleotide sequence: TGTGCCAGCTCACCACCCAGCGGGAGGATCGATACGCAGTATTTT.

The CDR3: CASRLLGASSYNSPLHF. CDR3 coding DNA: TGTGCCAGCAGGTTGTTGGGGGCCAGCTCCTATAATTCACCCCTCCACTTT. The gene calls are TRBV28 and TRBJ1-6, with D tentatively TRBD1 (6 bases). V lost 6 bases and J lost 0, with 15 bases in between. This CDR3 has 17 amino acids. Germline V CDR1 and CDR2: MDHEN, SYDVKM.

This chain joins TRBV4-1 and TRBJ1-1; 8 nucleotides align to TRBD1. V was pared by 0 bases and J by 6 bases, with 6 bases of the junction left unmatched. The CDR3 has 15 amino acids. Per germline, CDR1 MGHRA and CDR2 YSYEKL. The CDR3 loop is CASSQEPGGRAEAFF. CDR3 DNA sequence: TGCGCCAGCAGCCAAGAACCAGGGGGCCGCGCTGAAGCTTTCTTT.

J is TRBJ2-1 and V is TRBV6-5; perhaps TRBD2 as D (7 bases). The V end was cut by 2 bases, the J end by 7 bases, with 18 bases between. The CDR3 consists of 16 residues. In germline, CDR1 is MNHEY, CDR2 SVGAGI. CDR3: CASSYRTGGSRNEQFF. The CDR3 DNA sequence: TGTGCCAGCAGTTACCGTACGGGGGGCTCAAGGAATGAGCAGTTCTTC.

This chain connects TRBV5-8 to TRBJ2-2; 10 positions agree with TRBD1. The CDR3 contains 17 residues. Looked up from germline, CDR1 is SGHTS and CDR2 is YDEGEE. Trimming cost V 1 base and J 4 bases; bases outside gene matches: 7. The CDR3 DNA reads TGTGCCAGCAGCTTGTTTTCCGGGACAGGGGCCACCGGGGAGCTGTTTTTT. Amino acids: CASSLFSGTGATGELFF.

This chain's CDR3 is CASSPQGNGETQYF. The CDR3 nucleotides read TGTGCCAGCAGTCCACAGGGAAACGGAGAGACCCAGTACTTC. The rearrangement uses TRBV28 and TRBJ2-5; a possible D gene is TRBD1 (6 bases). V was cut by 5 bases and J by 4 bases, with 14 bases left in between. CDR1 is MDHEN and CDR2 is SYDVKM in the germline V gene. CDR3 length: 14 residues.

This rearrangement joins TRBV27 to TRBJ1-6, with TRBD1 identical over 8 bases. J lost 9 bases, V lost 2 bases, and 3 bases had no gene match. Germline CDR1 and CDR2: MNHEY and SMNVEV (reference sequence). This CDR3 has 14 amino acids. CDR3 in amino acids: CASSLGTGLSPLHF. In nucleotides, the CDR3 is TGTGCCAGCAGTTTAGGGACAGGTCTTTCACCCCTCCACTTT.

The chain has TRBV7-3 and TRBJ2-7; 9 positions agree with TRBD1. Germline CDR1 reads SGHTA; CDR2 reads FQGTGA. Trimming removed 3 bases from V and 4 bases from J; junction bases left unmatched: 4. The CDR3 contains 14 residues. CDR3 sequence reads: CASSLNRGQYEQYF. CDR3 DNA: TGTGCCAGCAGCTTGAACAGGGGGCAGTACGAGCAGTACTTC.

This chain connects TRBV11-2 to TRBJ1-2; no clear D gene. V lost 1 base and J lost 4, with 19 bases in between. Germline values: CDR1 SGHAT, CDR2 FQNNGV. The CDR3 runs to 17 residues. In DNA, the CDR3 is TGTGCCAGCAGCTTAGGATCCCCCGTCGGAGGACTCTATGGCTACACCTTC. Protein product: CASSLGSPVGGLYGYTF.